The following is a TCR beta chain sequence with its context. The target antigen is unknown. Germline V gives CDR1 SEHNR, CDR2 FQNEAQ (reference sequence). The CDR3 extends over 14 amino acids. V lost 10 bases and J 4 bases, leaving 17 bases between the germline ends. Time point given: late sampling 161 to 241 days after vaccination in three convalescent patients. The sample's treatment: roughly nine-day PBMC culture with coronavirus spike peptide pools or control peptides (ViraFEST assay). The data originate from a study of vaccination and CD4 T cells after COVID-19. The Oncomine TCR Beta short-read assay sequenced DNA from cultured CD4+ T cells. TCRdb called the PCR reads again in MiXCR, with one record for every CDR3 protein. Seen here are about 26,000 distinct CDR3 sequences, 41% observed once, and the top ten hold approximately 5.3%.

The V call is TRBV7-9, the J call TRBJ2-1; weak D call: TRBD1 (6 bases). Sequenced here: CD4+ T cells from blood, cultured in vitro, sampled about 7 months after SARS-CoV-2 vaccination. The receptor was isolated from a human donor who had recovered from COVID-19. The CDR3 nucleotides read TGTGCCACCAACCCGGGACAAATATACAATGAGCAGTTCTTC. This codes for CATNPGQIYNEQFF.